This entry features one T cell receptor (beta chain) sequence. The antigen it binds to is not known. The record has no base qualities; no much larger clone is one base away. Patients with autoimmune disease history or receiving systemic immunosuppression were excluded from the trial. Peripheral blood for TCR sequencing was collected from all dose cohorts at baseline, on cycle 4 day 1, and on cycle 7 day 1. Samples came from an open-label, multicenter, first-in-human phase I dose-escalation trial of ivuxolimab. Adults with locally advanced or metastatic melanoma, renal cell, hepatocellular, or head and neck squamous cell carcinoma were enrolled in the trial. Before TCR sequencing, CD4+ and CD8+ T cells were separately sorted from peripheral blood. The data were obtained in a study of OX40 agonist ivuxolimab in advanced cancers. For the wider study: Ivuxolimab, which targeted the costimulatory receptor OX40 (CD134), was an agonistic, fully human IgG2 monoclonal antibody. Intravenous ivuxolimab was administered to patients every 2 weeks at six dose levels: 0.01, 0.1, 0.3, 1.5, 3 and 10 mg/kg. Of the roughly 50 dose-escalation patients, hepatocellular carcinoma was present in roughly 19, melanoma in approximately 15, renal cell carcinoma in 9 and head and neck cancer in 9. In the dose-escalation cohort, around four fifths of patients were male, and the mean age was approximately 60 years, with a range of about 23 to 80. Patients were allowed to have had prior anti-PD-1, anti-PD-L1 or anti-CTLA-4 therapy, and approximately 40% of the dose-escalation patients had been treated with checkpoint inhibitors. Partial responses occurred in three dose-escalation patients, of whom one had hepatocellular carcinoma and two had cutaneous melanoma. The point of sequencing TCRbeta in the periphery was to test whether ivuxolimab changed TCR sequence diversity and drove clonal T-cell expansion. The paper reports the monotherapy dose-escalation portion (N ≈ 50 patients) of the phase I ivuxolimab trial.

To sequence the TCRbeta CDR3 region, genomic DNA was isolated from the sorted cells. TCRbeta CDR3 regions were sequenced using the immunoSEQ Assay. As stored in TCRdb, this immuneACCESS dataset retains in-frame rearrangements with V and J assigned. A fraction of the clones does not appear; measured against another copy, unresolved V genes explain less than half of the discrepancy, and the remainder lacks a known reason. The sample records 100,000 to 150,000 clones, around 93% of which are singletons. More than 0.7% of the sample is held by the ten biggest clonotypes. V is pared back by 3 bases and J by 1 base, with 12 bases lying between the germline termini. From the cysteine through the phenylalanine, the CDR3 covers 15 amino acids. The CDR3 DNA has 45 bases and is translated from base 1. The germline V gene gives CDR1 as LGHNA and CDR2 as YNFKEQ. What the study reported, not specific to this receptor: After ivuxolimab, more expanded clones were found on average in CD8+ T cells than in CD4+ T cells. Low levels of normalized T-cell clonal expansion were also seen in some nonresponding patients. At doses from 0.1 to 3.0 mg/kg, clonal expansion was seen in both CD4+ and CD8+ blood T cells between baseline and week 6. In the 0.1-3.0 mg/kg groups, partial responders were among the patients with the lowest normalized peripheral clonal expansion, particularly in CD8+ T cells. The antigen specificity of the clonally expanded peripheral T cells was not determined.

This chain joins TRBV4-2 to TRBJ1-1; tentative D gene TRBD1, with 5 bases matching. The input for sequencing was CD4+ or CD8+ T cells sorted from blood, taken in a trial of the OX40 agonist ivuxolimab. The clonotype was recovered from an adult with an advanced solid tumor such as melanoma, head and neck, liver or kidney cancer. CDR3 protein: CASSQDTDGNTEAFF. DNA sequence: TGTGCCAGCAGCCAGGACACTGACGGGAACACTGAAGCTTTCTTT.